This is a list of T cell receptor beta chains from one sample in a study of cytomegalovirus exposure and HLA in healthy donors. Using immunoSEQ multiplex PCR, the repertoire was profiled, and TCRdb retains in-frame clones only, with some absent. The sample includes about 140,000 clones, around 80% of them seen just once. The sample comprised PBMCs. The source is a man aged 50 to 59 in good health and CMV-seronegative. CDR3s include the opening cysteine and the closing phenylalanine or tryptophan. Rows give clone size only sometimes, using once, few, many, or a class for an expanded clone.

j_call,v_call,clone_size,cdr3_aa
TRBJ2-5,TRBV29-1,NA,CSVSRSPGSQETQYF
TRBJ1-6,TRBV28,NA,CASSQTSGGSSPLHF
TRBJ1-2,TRBV7-9,NA,CASIQGGGAGYGYTF
TRBJ2-7,TRBV9,NA,CASSVDATGGLYEQYF
TRBJ2-1,TRBV18,NA,CASSPSENEQFF
TRBJ1-1,TRBV4-1,NA,CASSQDRAGTGPNTEAFF
TRBJ2-5,TRBV29-1,NA,CSAETQGHNQETQYF
TRBJ2-7,TRBV5-1,NA,CASNEEGVGYEQYF
TRBJ2-6,TRBV7-2,NA,CASSINSGANVLTF
TRBJ1-6,TRBV30,NA,CAWSMEGTYNSPLHF
TRBJ1-2,TRBV7-2,NA,CASSLGSVGGGYTF
TRBJ2-7,TRBV7-8,NA,CASSLFQSYEQYF
TRBJ2-2,TRBV11-3,NA,CASSHRGTNTGELFF
TRBJ1-1,TRBV19,NA,CASSKLTSGDTEAFF
TRBJ1-1,TRBV7-2,NA,CASSFRGEAFF
TRBJ2-2,TRBV6-4,NA,CASSITGGNTGELFF
TRBJ2-1,TRBV6-5,NA,CASARTVNEQFF
TRBJ1-4,TRBV19,few,CASSQWVAGNEKLFF
TRBJ2-1,TRBV9,NA,CASSPGWAGGMYNEQFF
TRBJ2-7,TRBV6-1,few,CASKDPGQRGYEQYF
TRBJ2-1,TRBV27,NA,CASSSLAGAYNEQFF
TRBJ1-6,TRBV4-1,NA,CASSQDTGQANSPLHF
TRBJ1-5,TRBV5-1,NA,CASSLGGGVQPQHF
TRBJ2-5,TRBV11-2,once,CASSLVRTGQETQYF
TRBJ1-5,TRBV6-1,NA,CASSEPRGAQPQHF
TRBJ1-5,TRBV18,NA,CASSPLGEGGGQPQHF
TRBJ2-7,TRBV7-2,few,CASSFKAGVGEQYF
TRBJ1-1,TRBV18,NA,CASSQGGVEAFF
TRBJ2-5,TRBV6-5,NA,CASKELLQETQYF